The clone carrying this TCR beta chain showed up just a few times. The antigen remains undetermined. Stated treatment: oral pan-JAK inhibitor, 5-10 mg twice daily. These data originate in a study of CD8+ T cells in alopecia areata. Study context: Tofacitinib lasted 6 to 18 months, then 6 months off drug. Study outcomes and limitations: Higher clonality was seen in lesional scalp than in normal scalp, especially in alopecia totalis/universalis.

As the sequencing template, cDNA was produced by extracting RNA and reverse transcribing it. Produced via immunoSEQ multiplex PCR; TCRdb's table is partial and in-frame only. This sample has 150,000 to 250,000 clones; 55% to 75% occur once, and the top ten carry 5.5% to 6%. The input for sequencing was CD4+ T cells sorted from blood, taken at week 24, from a patient treated with tofacitinib. The TCR was taken from a human donor with alopecia areata.

CDR3 loop: CAWTDVGHSVDTQYF. In DNA form, the CDR3 reads TGTGCCTGGACGGACGTCGGCCACTCTGTAGATACGCAGTATTTT. This chain uses TRBV30 with TRBJ2-3; D is uncertain. V lost 4 bases and J lost 5, with 19 bases in between. CDR1 is GTSNPN and CDR2 is SVGIG in the germline V gene (reference sequence). The CDR3 is 15 amino acids.